Below are 24 T cell receptor beta chains sequenced from a single sample in a study of CD8 T cells in ankylosing spondylitis. What these receptors recognize is not known. Study-wide points: One TCR beta motif, made up of roughly 8 highly homologous variants, appeared characteristic of ankylosing spondylitis blood.

TCRdb redid the calling of the 5' RACE reads with MiXCR, one entry per CDR3 protein. The sample lists about 400,000 distinct CDR3 sequences, about a fifth occurring once. Sequencing used blood, either unsorted or a sorted T cell fraction (not recorded which). These TCRs come from a male donor with ankylosing spondylitis.

A few counts support this clonotype. The gene calls are TRBV5-8 and TRBJ2-5, with D unclear. The CDR3 extends over 14 amino acids. CDR1 and CDR2 from the germline V gene are SGHTS and YDEGEE. The V end lost 0 bases, the J end lost 5 bases, and 11 bases lay between the germline ends. The CDR3 loop is CASSLVPARETQYF. The DNA of the CDR3 is TGTGCCAGCAGCTTGGTTCCGGCGAGGGAGACCCAGTACTTC.

The chain combines TRBV6-1 with TRBJ1-3; 8 nucleotides align to TRBD1. The CDR3 sequence is 16 residues long. CDR1 is MNHNS, CDR2 SASEGT, per germline. The ends lost 7 bases at V and 1 base at J; junction bases unmatched: 9. CDR3 nucleotides: TGTGCCAGCATCGTAGGACAGGGAGCGTCTGGAAACACCATATATTTT. This codes for CASIVGQGASGNTIYF.

This clonotype showed up many times. The chain is built from TRBV7-9 and TRBJ1-1; tentative D call: TRBD1 (5 bases). V was cut by 1 base and J by 5 bases, with 17 bases left in between. The length of the CDR3 is 16 residues. Germline loops: CDR1 SEHNR, CDR2 FQNEAQ (reference sequence). CDR3: CASSLEYGRGETEAFF. CDR3 in DNA: TGTGCCAGCAGCTTAGAATATGGGCGGGGGGAAACTGAAGCTTTCTTT.

The chain joins TRBV7-9 to TRBJ2-3; tentative D call: TRBD2 (6 bases). This CDR3 has 15 amino acids. Germline assignment: CDR1 SEHNR and CDR2 FQNEAQ (reference sequence). The V end lost 2 bases, the J end lost 4 bases, and 13 bases lay between the germline ends. This CDR3 is CASSLPGAASDTQYF. As DNA, the CDR3 is TGTGCCAGCAGCTTACCGGGAGCGGCCTCAGATACGCAGTATTTT.

This clonotype was seen a handful of times. This chain uses TRBV12-3 or TRBV12-4 with TRBJ1-1, with a weak D call TRBD1 (6 bases). The CDR3 contains 17 residues. Deletions cut 6 bases from V and 1 base from J, with 21 bases between. The CDR3 protein is CASRMLSIRDTNTEAFF. In nucleotides, the CDR3 is TGTGCCAGCAGAATGCTGAGTATCCGGGACACGAACACTGAAGCTTTCTTT.

This clonotype was seen only a few times. The chain is built from TRBV15 and TRBJ2-1, with a weak D call TRBD2 (6 bases). V shed 2 bases and J shed 0 bases, with 14 bases lying between them. This CDR3 has 17 residues. Germline values: CDR1 LNHNV, CDR2 YYDKDF (reference sequence). The CDR3 region has the DNA TGTGCCACCAGCAGAACCTATCTAGCGCGCTCCTACAATGAGCAGTTCTTC. It yields the protein CATSRTYLARSYNEQFF.

This clonotype has only a few counts. The chain joins TRBV28 to TRBJ2-3, with D tentatively TRBD1 or TRBD2 (5 bases each). Germline CDR1 is MDHEN and CDR2 is SYDVKM. CDR3 size: 15 residues. Trimming removed 5 bases at V and 6 bases at J, with 18 bases between. DNA of the CDR3: TGTGCCAGCAGTCCCCACAGCCGGGACGCGGATACGCAGTATTTT. Protein product: CASSPHSRDADTQYF.

This chain joins TRBV18 and TRBJ2-2; 8 bases map to TRBD1. Germline-derived CDR1 and CDR2 are KGHSH and LQKENI. The CDR3 has 16 amino acids. The J segment lost 2 bases and the V segment lost 1 base, leaving 3 bases of the junction unmatched. The CDR3, as DNA: TGTGCCAGCTCACCACGGACAGGGACAAACACCGGGGAGCTGTTTTTT. This codes for CASSPRTGTNTGELFF.

The V gene is TRBV30, the J gene TRBJ2-3; 7 bases agree with TRBD2. The length of the CDR3 is 14 residues. Germline V gene data show CDR1 as GTSNPN and CDR2 as SVGIG (reference sequence). V lost 3 bases to trimming and J lost 1 base; unmatched junction nucleotides: 4. DNA of the CDR3: TGTGCCTGGAGAGTCGCGGGGGGCACAGATACGCAGTATTTT. Protein product: CAWRVAGGTDTQYF.

The chain combines TRBV3-1 with TRBJ2-3, with a weak D call TRBD2 (6 bases). V lost 4 bases to trimming and J lost 2 bases, with 13 bases between them. CDR3 length: 15 amino acids. Germline lookup yields CDR1 LGHDT and CDR2 YNNKEL (reference sequence). CDR3 sequence reads: CASSLLASHTDTQYF. Written as DNA, the CDR3 is TGTGCCAGCAGCCTACTAGCTTCGCACACAGATACGCAGTATTTT.

The chain uses TRBV19 and TRBJ1-5; 9 positions match TRBD1. The CDR3 is 14 amino acids. Germline V gene sequence: CDR1 LNHDA, CDR2 SQIVND (reference sequence). The V gene end was trimmed by 2 bases and the J gene end by 6 bases; junction bases not matched to a gene: 2. The CDR3 nucleotides are TGTGCCAGTAGTATAACAGGGGGCAGTCAGCCCCAGCATTTT. Amino acids: CASSITGGSQPQHF. Supplemented by reference TRBV19 and TRBJ1-5, the full variable domain reads DGGITQSPKYLFRKEGQNVTLSCEQNLNHDAMYWYRQDPGQGLRLIYYSQIVNDFQKGDIAEGYSVSREKKESFPLTVTSAQKNPTAFYLCASSITGGSQPQHFGDGTRLSIL.

V gene TRBV20-1 combines with J gene TRBJ1-6; no clear D gene. The CDR3 sequence is 14 residues long. The germline gives CDR1 DFQATT, CDR2 SNEGSKA (reference sequence). Deletions cut 6 bases from V and 2 bases from J, with 11 bases between. Written as DNA, the CDR3 is TGCAGTGCGTCATCACTTCCCTATAATTCACCCCTCCACTTT. This gives the protein CSASSLPYNSPLHF.

Notes on this clonotype: The junction does not match germline at one end; this may be a read error. This sequence joins TRBV29-1 and TRBJ1-2; no clear D gene. Germline CDR1 is SQVTM and CDR2 is ANQGSEA. The CDR3 consists of 13 residues. The CDR3 loop is CSVETLPNSGYTF. CDR3 DNA sequence: TGCAGCGTTGAAACCTTACCCAACTCTGGCTACACCTTC.

CDR3 nucleotide sequence: TGTGCCAGCAGCTTATCCCCAGGCGGGCAAGAGACCCAGTACTTC. Translated, it gives CASSLSPGGQETQYF. The chain is built from TRBV7-2 and TRBJ2-5; tentatively, D is TRBD2 (5 bases). CDR1 is SGHTA, CDR2 FQGNSA, per germline. The CDR3 is made up of 15 amino acids. The V end was cut by 2 bases, the J end by 2 bases, with 12 bases between.

This clonotype was seen more than once but under ten times. This chain uses TRBV20-1 with TRBJ2-7, with D possibly TRBD2 on 5 matching bases. Germline CDR1 DFQATT, CDR2 SNEGSKA (reference sequence). The length of the CDR3 is 10 residues. Trimming shortened V by 6 bases and J by 3 bases, and 6 bases separated the two germline ends. CDR3 in DNA: TGCAGTGCCGGGGACTACGAGCAGTACTTC. This encodes CSAGDYEQYF.

This clonotype was found a few times. The V call is TRBV4-1, the J call TRBJ2-1, with 7 bases matching TRBD2. J lost 7 bases, V lost 2 bases, and 17 bases had no gene match. The CDR3 consists of 18 residues. CDR1 is MGHRA and CDR2 is YSYEKL in the germline V gene. CDR3 nucleotides: TGCGCCAGCAGCCAAATAGCGGGCTCTATCGCTTGGAGAAATGAGCAGTTCTTC. Its protein product is CASSQIAGSIAWRNEQFF.

A few counts support this clonotype. This chain links TRBV6-1 with TRBJ2-2; 9 nucleotides match TRBD1. Germline CDR1 is MNHNS and CDR2 is SASEGT. CDR3 length: 14 residues. V gave up 8 bases and J gave up 7 bases; unmatched junction bases: 8. The CDR3 bases are TGTGCCAGCCGGGACAGGGCGTCTGGCGGGGAGCTGTTTTTT. Its translation is CASRDRASGGELFF.

The V gene is TRBV18, the J gene TRBJ2-1; a possible D gene is TRBD2 (7 bases). Trimming removed 4 bases at V and 7 bases at J, with 23 bases between. This CDR3 spans 17 amino acids. The germline V gene encodes CDR1 KGHSH and CDR2 LQKENI. CDR3 protein: CASSLYRGDTGRNEQFF. The DNA of the CDR3 is TGTGCCAGCTCACTATACCGGGGGGACACGGGCCGAAATGAGCAGTTCTTC.

This clonotype is a singleton in its sample. The genes are TRBV27 and TRBJ2-1, with TRBD1 as a possible D gene (6 bases). V shed 4 bases and J shed 2 bases, with 12 bases lying between them. Germline CDR1 is MNHEY and CDR2 is SMNVEV (reference sequence). The CDR3 has 15 residues. CDR3 protein: CASSSDRRPYNEQFF. The CDR3 DNA is TGTGCCAGCAGTTCTGACAGGCGCCCCTACAATGAGCAGTTCTTC.

In this sample, this clonotype turned up a few times. This rearrangement joins TRBV12-3 or TRBV12-4 to TRBJ2-1, with D unresolved. V lost 2 bases, J lost 1 base, and 12 bases lay in between. The CDR3 is 16 amino acids. The CDR3 bases are TGTGCCAGCAGTTTAACGTGGAACCCGTCCTACAATGAGCAGTTCTTC. Its translation is CASSLTWNPSYNEQFF.

The chain combines TRBV9 with TRBJ1-6; tentatively, D is TRBD1 (5 bases). The CDR3 consists of 15 residues. V lost 4 bases and J 6 bases, leaving 14 bases between the germline ends. Germline CDR1 and CDR2: SGDLS and YYNGEE. The CDR3 DNA is TGTGCCAGCAGCCCGTCGGGACGGTCTAATTCACCCCTCCACTTT. This sequence encodes CASSPSGRSNSPLHF.

This clonotype was recorded a few times. The V gene is TRBV5-1, the J gene TRBJ1-2; TRBD1 agrees at 9 bases. Trimming cost V 4 bases and J 6 bases; bases outside gene matches: 7. This CDR3 spans 14 amino acids. Germline-derived CDR1 and CDR2 are SGHRS and YFSETQ. CDR3 loop: CASSATGTGHGYTF. In DNA, the CDR3 is TGCGCCAGCAGCGCGACCGGGACAGGGCATGGCTACACCTTC.

This clonotype was observed a handful of times. The chain is built from TRBV24-1 and TRBJ1-5; 7 bases fit TRBD1. The CDR3 has 15 residues. The germline CDR1 and CDR2 sequences are KGHDR and SFDVKD. The V and J ends lost 6 bases and 5 bases, in that order; junction bases with no gene match: 9. The CDR3 bases are TGTGCCACCAGTAGTTCCGACAGGGTGGATCAGCCCCAGCATTTT. It specifies CATSSSDRVDQPQHF.

The rearrangement joins TRBV11-1 to TRBJ1-1, with D unresolved. The CDR3 contains 13 residues. Trimming stripped 2 bases from V and 7 bases from J, with 11 bases between. Per germline, CDR1 SGHAT and CDR2 FQDESV (reference sequence). DNA of the CDR3: TGTGCCAGCAGCTTACAGGCTGGTGGTGAAGCTTTCTTT. This codes for CASSLQAGGEAFF.